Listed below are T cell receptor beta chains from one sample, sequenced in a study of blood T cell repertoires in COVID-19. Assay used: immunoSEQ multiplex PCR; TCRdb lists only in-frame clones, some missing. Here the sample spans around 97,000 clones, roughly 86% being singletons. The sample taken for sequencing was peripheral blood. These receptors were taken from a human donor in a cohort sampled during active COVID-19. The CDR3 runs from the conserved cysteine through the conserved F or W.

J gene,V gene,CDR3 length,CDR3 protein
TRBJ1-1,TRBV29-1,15,CSVDGGGGMNTEAFF
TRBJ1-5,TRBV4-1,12,CASSQDGQPQHF
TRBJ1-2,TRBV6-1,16,CASSEFRGQGSYGYTF
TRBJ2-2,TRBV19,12,CASNLNTGELFF
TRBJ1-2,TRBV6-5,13,CASSYDRGDGYTF
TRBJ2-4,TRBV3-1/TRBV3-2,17,CASSRGTSGSGENIQYF
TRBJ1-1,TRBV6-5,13,CASSPRGNTEAFF
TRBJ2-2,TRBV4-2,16,CASSQELADYTGELFF
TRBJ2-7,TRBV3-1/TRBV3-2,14,CASSRVGEDYEQYF
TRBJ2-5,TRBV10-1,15,CASSEFRGIRETQYF
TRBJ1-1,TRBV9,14,CASSSRQFNTEAFF
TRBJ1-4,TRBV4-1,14,CASSQGRWNEKLFF
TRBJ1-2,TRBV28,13,CASRPTGGYGYTF
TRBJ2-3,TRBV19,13,CATHGQGTDTQYF
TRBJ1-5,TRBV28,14,CASKEQGSNQPQHF
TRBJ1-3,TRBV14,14,CASSQDRAGNTIYF
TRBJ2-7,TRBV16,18,CASSQFTPRDRGRYEQYF
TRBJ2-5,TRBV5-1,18,CASSLGYLGSGGQETQYF
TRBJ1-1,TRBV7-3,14,CASSLKGDTTEAFF
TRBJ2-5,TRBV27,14,CASSFYSGSETQYF
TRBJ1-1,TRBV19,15,CASRKQGMGDTEAFF
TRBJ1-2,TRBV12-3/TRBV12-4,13,CASSLNSYRGYTF
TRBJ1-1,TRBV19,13,CASSIAEGTEAFF
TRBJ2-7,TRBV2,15,CASSESLAGIYEQYF
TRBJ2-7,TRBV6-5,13,CASRAGQEREQYF
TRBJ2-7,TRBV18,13,CASSPSSSYEQYF
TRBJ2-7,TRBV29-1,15,CSVAGGGTSYYEQYF
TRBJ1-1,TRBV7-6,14,CASSLGQTNTEAFF
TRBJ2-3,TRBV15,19,CATSTMDAGLAGSTDTQYF
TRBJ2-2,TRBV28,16,CASSLRTGGERGELFF
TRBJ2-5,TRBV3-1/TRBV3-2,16,CASSQVRLSSKETQYF